This T cell receptor beta chain appears in the sequencing data of a study of cytomegalovirus exposure and HLA in healthy donors. Whole-study context: In an earlier analysis, 90 million to 120 million unique TCR beta sequences were found from 200 million or so T cells. Study-level points and caveats: A cluster of highly shared sequence variants was likely a sequencing artifact.

The PCR used 60 Vbeta and 13 Jbeta primers. Clones were sequenced by immunoSEQ multiplex PCR, and TCRdb holds only the in-frame ones, with some missing. Altogether about 45,000 clones are present, under 60% being singletons, with the ten largest covering approximately 6%. Concerning this clone itself: Its specificity is not known.

Trimming cost V 2 bases and J 5 bases, with 12 bases left between them. There are 14 residues in the CDR3. The germline gives CDR1 MDHEN, CDR2 SYDVKM. The chain has TRBV28 and TRBJ2-5; D is ambiguous. This receptor was obtained from a man aged 55-75 years in good health and CMV-seronegative. Sequenced: PBMCs. CDR3: CASSLRSLLETQYF. DNA for the CDR3: TGTGCCAGCAGTTTAAGGAGCCTTTTGGAGACCCAGTACTTC.